This is a list of T cell receptor beta chains from one sample in a study of cytomegalovirus exposure and HLA in healthy donors. Produced via immunoSEQ multiplex PCR; TCRdb's table is partial and in-frame only. The table lists about 130,000 clones, 78% of them singletons, with roughly 1.5% in the top ten. Sample: PBMCs. The receptor source for this set is a female donor in good health and CMV-seronegative. The CDR3 runs from the conserved cysteine through the conserved F or W. Each record gives: CDR3 length, clone size, J gene, D gene, V gene, CDR3 protein, CDR3 DNA. D genes are given only for firm matches. Clone size appears in some rows only: once, few, many, or a class for an expanded clone.

13 | . | TRBJ1-5 | . | TRBV29-1 | CSVSPGSNQPQHF | TGCAGCGTGTCGCCAGGTAGCAATCAGCCCCAGCATTTT
15 | . | TRBJ2-1 | TRBD2 | TRBV9 | CASSQSSGGYNEQFF | TGTGCCAGCAGCCAAAGTAGCGGGGGCTACAATGAGCAGTTCTTC
15 | . | TRBJ1-5 | TRBD1 | TRBV2 | CASSVEGATNQPQHF | TGTGCCAGCAGTGTAGAGGGGGCGACGAATCAGCCCCAGCATTTT
15 | . | TRBJ1-4 | . | TRBV5-1 | CASSLSPGFNEKLFF | TGCGCCAGCAGCTTATCACCGGGTTTTAATGAAAAACTGTTTTTT
15 | . | TRBJ2-7 | TRBD1 | TRBV7-8 | CASSLGWQGAGEQYF | TGTGCCAGCAGCTTAGGGTGGCAGGGGGCGGGCGAGCAGTACTTC
17 | . | TRBJ2-7 | TRBD1 | TRBV6-1 | CASSGFGQGMTTYEQYF | TGTGCCAGCAGTGGATTTGGACAGGGGATGACTACCTACGAGCAGTACTTC
13 | few | TRBJ2-7 | . | TRBV29-1 | CSVGRVTSGEQYF | TGCAGCGTTGGGAGGGTTACCTCGGGGGAGCAGTACTTC
16 | . | TRBJ2-1 | . | TRBV5-5 | CASSYGSLTSYNEQFF | TGTGCCAGCAGCTACGGGTCCCTTACCTCCTACAATGAGCAGTTCTTC
15 | once | TRBJ2-7 | . | TRBV5-5 | CASSLQGTNPYEQYF | TGTGCCAGCAGCTTACAGGGAACTAATCCTTACGAGCAGTACTTC
13 | . | TRBJ2-5 | . | TRBV7-2 | CASSLGQQETQYF | TGTGCCAGCAGCTTAGGACAGCAAGAGACCCAGTACTTC
15 | . | TRBJ2-1 | TRBD1 | TRBV5-3 | CARSFRDRVGGEQFF | TGTGCCAGAAGCTTCCGGGACAGGGTGGGTGGTGAGCAGTTCTTC
16 | . | TRBJ2-7 | . | TRBV6-5 | CASSYSGGDTGYEQYF | TGTGCCAGCAGTTACTCGGGGGGAGATACGGGCTACGAGCAGTACTTC
12 | . | TRBJ2-1 | . | TRBV28 | CASSRAMDEQFF | TGTGCCAGCAGCAGGGCAATGGATGAGCAGTTCTTC
16 | once | TRBJ2-7 | TRBD2 | TRBV5-6 | CASSFLRAGGENEQYF | TGTGCCAGCAGCTTTTTAAGGGCGGGAGGGGAGAACGAGCAGTACTTC
16 | once | TRBJ2-5 | TRBD2 | TRBV2 | CASSPGLAGGRETQYF | TGTGCCAGCAGCCCGGGACTAGCGGGAGGGCGAGAGACCCAGTACTTC
16 | . | TRBJ1-2 | TRBD1 | TRBV5-4 | CASSLLGQATTYGYTF | TGTGCCAGCAGCCTCCTAGGACAGGCGACAACCTATGGCTACACCTTC
14 | . | TRBJ2-7 | . | TRBV7-9 | CASAYMTSSYEQYF | TGTGCCAGCGCATACATGACTAGCTCCTACGAGCAGTACTTC
13 | . | TRBJ1-1 | . | TRBV7-2 | CASSPQGSAEAFF | TGTGCCAGCAGCCCACAGGGAAGCGCTGAAGCTTTCTTT
14 | . | TRBJ2-7 | TRBD1 | TRBV27 | CASSLQGQSYEQYF | TGTGCCAGCAGTTTACAGGGACAGTCCTACGAGCAGTACTTC
15 | . | TRBJ2-3 | TRBD2 | TRBV6-5 | CASSALAGGTDTQYF | TGTGCCAGCAGTGCTCTAGCGGGGGGCACAGATACGCAGTATTTT
15 | once | TRBJ2-7 | . | TRBV15 | CATSRTRTVSYEQYF | TGTGCCACCAGCAGAACGAGGACTGTGTCCTACGAGCAGTACTTC
15 | . | TRBJ2-1 | TRBD2 | TRBV5-4 | CASSLGLAGDNEQFF | TGTGCCAGCAGCTTGGGACTAGCGGGAGACAATGAGCAGTTCTTC
15 | . | TRBJ1-5 | TRBD1 | TRBV7-2 | CASRVTGGAGQPQHF | TGTGCCAGCAGAGTGACAGGGGGCGCGGGACAGCCCCAGCATTTT
16 | few | TRBJ2-3 | TRBD2 | TRBV29-1 | CSIENSGLAATDTQYF | TGCAGCATCGAAAATTCGGGACTAGCGGCCACAGATACGCAGTATTTT
15 | . | TRBJ2-5 | TRBD2 | TRBV27 | CASSFDGRGYETQYF | TGTGCCAGCAGTTTCGACGGGAGGGGTTATGAGACCCAGTACTTC
14 | . | TRBJ2-7 | . | TRBV4-2 | CASSQAQDPYEQYF | TGTGCCAGCAGCCAGGCCCAAGATCCCTACGAGCAGTACTTC
13 | few | TRBJ1-4 | . | TRBV7-3 | CASSKGANEKLFF | TGTGCCAGCAGCAAAGGAGCGAATGAAAAACTGTTTTTT
17 | . | TRBJ2-2 | . | TRBV4-2 | CASSQERELRRPGELFF | TGTGCCAGCAGCCAAGAGAGGGAACTGAGGCGCCCCGGGGAGCTGTTTTTT
15 | . | TRBJ1-2 | TRBD1 | TRBV28 | CASIITQGANYGYTF | TGTGCCAGCATAATAACACAGGGGGCTAACTATGGCTACACCTTC
13 | few | TRBJ2-2 | . | TRBV11-2 | CASSFQVARELFF | TGTGCCAGCAGCTTCCAGGTGGCCAGGGAGCTGTTTTTT
14 | . | TRBJ1-5 | TRBD1 | TRBV7-9 | CASSSGQGGQPQHF | TGTGCCAGCAGCTCGGGACAGGGAGGTCAGCCCCAGCATTTT
16 | few | TRBJ2-5 | . | TRBV6-1 | CASSESRSGGSETQYF | TGTGCCAGCAGTGAAAGTCGGTCAGGGGGGTCAGAGACCCAGTACTTC
13 | . | TRBJ2-5 | . | TRBV7-9 | CASSTSGQETQYF | TGTGCCAGCAGCACCAGCGGACAAGAGACCCAGTACTTC
15 | . | TRBJ2-2 | TRBD1 | TRBV28 | CASKFLDRGTGELFF | TGTGCCAGCAAGTTTCTAGACAGGGGAACCGGGGAGCTGTTTTTT
16 | once | TRBJ2-1 | . | TRBV28 | CASSYPFLAGNNEQFF | TGTGCCAGCAGTTACCCCTTTTTAGCCGGTAACAATGAGCAGTTCTTC
13 | . | TRBJ2-7 | . | TRBV6-6 | CATSEGGRYEQYF | TGTGCCACCTCGGAGGGGGGGCGATACGAGCAGTACTTC
15 | . | TRBJ2-7 | TRBD1 | TRBV5-5 | CASSAGVQGAYEQYF | TGTGCCAGCAGCGCGGGGGTACAGGGGGCTTACGAGCAGTACTTC
13 | once | TRBJ2-7 | TRBD2 | TRBV28 | CASSVVSGEGLYF | TGTGCCAGCAGTGTCGTAAGCGGGGAGGGTTTGTACTTC
14 | . | TRBJ2-2 | TRBD1 | TRBV2 | CASRGQTNTGELFF | TGTGCCAGCAGGGGACAGACGAACACCGGGGAGCTGTTTTTT